The 14 T cell receptor beta chains reported below all come from one sample, sequenced in a study of cytomegalovirus exposure and HLA in healthy donors. PCR was performed using 60 Vbeta and 13 Jbeta primers. TCRdb's table, derived via immunoSEQ multiplex PCR, lists solely in-frame clones and lacks some. In the table there are 110,000 or so clones, around 77% of which are singletons. Specimen: PBMCs. Receptors were obtained from a young man in good health and CMV-seropositive.

In this sample, this clone turned up a few times. This chain uses TRBV6-4 with TRBJ2-2; 9 positions match TRBD2. The germline CDR1 and CDR2 sequences are MRHNA and SNTAGT. There are 14 residues in the CDR3. The ends lost 6 bases at V and 5 bases at J; junction bases unmatched: 4. Here the CDR3 reads CASRASGETGELFF. CDR3 sequence (DNA): TGTGCCAGCAGAGCTAGCGGGGAGACCGGGGAGCTGTTTTTT.

This chain links TRBV27 with TRBJ1-5; 9 bases match TRBD1. After removal of 3 bases from V and 5 bases from J, the junction contained 5 bases not matched to a gene. Germline CDR1 MNHEY, CDR2 SMNVEV (reference sequence). The CDR3 extends over 15 amino acids. The CDR3 loop is CASSFAGQGHQPQHF. CDR3 in DNA: TGTGCCAGCAGTTTTGCCGGACAGGGGCATCAGCCCCAGCATTTT.

This sequence joins TRBV7-8 and TRBJ1-5, with D possibly being TRBD1 (5 bases). V was cut by 1 base and J by 3 bases, with 7 bases left in between. CDR3 length equals 14 residues. Germline V gene sequence: CDR1 SGHVS, CDR2 FQNEAQ. For the CDR3, the DNA is TGTGCCAGCAGCTTAGGCGGGGCCAATCAGCCCCAGCATTTT. As protein: CASSLGGANQPQHF. The full variable domain, completed using reference TRBV7-8 and TRBJ1-5, is GAGVSQSPRYKVAKRGQDVALRCDPISGHVSLFWYQQALGQGPEFLTYFQNEAQLDKSGLPSDRFFAERPEGSVSTLKIQRTQQEDSAVYLCASSLGGANQPQHFGDGTRLSIL.

The chain links TRBV18 to TRBJ2-2; D gene uncertain. The V end was cut by 6 bases, the J end by 7 bases, with 12 bases between. The CDR3 contains 13 residues. Germline-derived CDR1 and CDR2 are KGHSH and LQKENI. The CDR3 here is CASSLERSGELFF. The CDR3 bases are TGTGCCAGCTCCCTAGAGAGGAGCGGGGAGCTGTTTTTT.

The chain employs TRBV6-5 and TRBJ1-2; 10 bases fit TRBD1. Germline V gene lookup returns CDR1 MNHEY and CDR2 SVGAGI. The length of the CDR3 is 14 residues. Trimming removed 6 bases from V and 5 bases from J; junction bases left unmatched: 6. The CDR3 region has the DNA TGTGCCAGCAGCTCGACAGGGGGCAGGTATGGCTACACCTTC. Amino acid sequence: CASSSTGGRYGYTF.

This chain connects TRBV11-3 to TRBJ2-7; TRBD2 might be the D (5 bases). The germline gives CDR1 SGHNT, CDR2 YENEEA. The germline V and J ends were trimmed by 5 bases and 8 bases, with 13 bases remaining between them. The CDR3 has 12 amino acids. The CDR3 nucleotides are TGTGCCAGCAGCCACGCGGAGGATAAGCAGTACTTC. Residues: CASSHAEDKQYF.

The CDR3 DNA sequence: TGCGCCAGCAGCCAAAGTCCAAGGGCGGGAAATGAGCAGTTCTTC. It yields the protein CASSQSPRAGNEQFF. The chain carries TRBV4-1 and TRBJ2-1, with D maybe TRBD2 (6 bases). V was trimmed by 2 bases and J by 7 bases, leaving 15 bases between them. This CDR3 is 15 amino acids long. Germline loops: CDR1 MGHRA, CDR2 YSYEKL.

Comment on this clone: The junction does not match germline at one end; this may be a read error. The chain combines TRBV2 with TRBJ2-5; 7 nucleotides match TRBD1. Germline V lookup: CDR1 SNHLY, CDR2 FYNNEI. The CDR3 runs 15 residues. The CDR3 loop is CASSEDRVFQETQYF. In nucleotides, the CDR3 is TGTGCCAGCAGCGAAGACAGGGTTTTCCAAGAGACCCAGTACTTC.

The CDR3, as DNA: TGTGCCAGCAGCCTTTGGGCTACCAATTCCTACAATGAGCAGTTCTTC. Its translation is CASSLWATNSYNEQFF. This rearrangement joins TRBV4-2 to TRBJ2-1, with no clear D. Germline values: CDR1 LGHNA, CDR2 YNFKEQ. The germline V and J ends were trimmed by 4 bases and 1 base, with 14 bases remaining between them. The length of the CDR3 is 16 residues.

V gene TRBV18 combines with J gene TRBJ1-1, with D maybe TRBD1 (5 bases). The CDR3 is made up of 14 amino acids. The germline V gene has CDR1 KGHSH and CDR2 LQKENI. Trimming shortened V by 0 bases and J by 1 base, and 6 bases separated the two germline ends. This CDR3 reads CASSPPGGNTEAFF. In DNA form, the CDR3 reads TGTGCCAGCTCACCACCCGGGGGGAACACTGAAGCTTTCTTT. The full variable domain, in which reference TRBV18 and TRBJ1-1 provide the parts outside the CDR3, is NAGVMQNPRHLVRRRGQEARLRCSPMKGHSHVYWYRQLPEEGLKFMVYLQKENIIDESGMPKERFSAEFPKEGPSILRIQQVVRGDSAAYFCASSPPGGNTEAFFGQGTRLTVV.

The V call is TRBV6-5, the J call TRBJ2-5, with 15 bases lining up with TRBD2. The CDR3 spans 16 residues. CDR1 MNHEY and CDR2 SVGAGI come from the germline V gene. Trimming took 3 bases from V and 5 from J; bases not matched to a gene: 4. The CDR3 spells CASSYRTSGGAETQYF. DNA of the CDR3: TGTGCCAGCAGTTATCGGACTAGCGGGGGGGCGGAGACCCAGTACTTC.

This chain joins TRBV28 and TRBJ1-3, with D uncertain. The CDR3 loop spans 14 amino acids. The germline gives CDR1 MDHEN, CDR2 SYDVKM. Trimming cost V 5 bases and J 0 bases, with 8 bases left between them. CDR3 DNA sequence: TGTGCCAGCAGTCTTACAGTCTCTGGAAACACCATATATTTT. Translated, it gives CASSLTVSGNTIYF.

The chain employs TRBV7-3 and TRBJ2-3; TRBD2 might be the D (5 bases). Germline CDR1 reads SGHTA; CDR2 reads FQGTGA. The CDR3 sequence is 12 residues long. V lost 5 bases to trimming and J lost 6 bases, with 9 bases between them. The chain's CDR3 is CASSLLGDTQYF. The CDR3 region has the DNA TGTGCCAGCAGCCTACTAGGGGATACGCAGTATTTT.

The V and J genes are TRBV19 and TRBJ2-7; 9 bases fit TRBD2. The germline CDR1 and CDR2 sequences are LNHDA and SQIVND (reference sequence). The J segment lost 8 bases and the V segment lost 3 bases, leaving 14 bases of the junction unmatched. The CDR3 spans 16 residues. This chain's CDR3 is CASSILVAGEMAKQYF. Here the CDR3 DNA reads TGTGCCAGTAGTATCCTGGTAGCGGGAGAGATGGCCAAGCAGTACTTC.